This T cell receptor beta chain was sequenced for a study of cytomegalovirus exposure and HLA in healthy donors. PCR primers comprised 60 Vbeta and 13 Jbeta primers. The table came from immunoSEQ multiplex PCR; TCRdb's copy has only in-frame clones and leaves some out. The sample gives a few hundred thousand clones, about 75% of which show up once; under 2.5% is in the top ten. The sequencing input was PBMCs. This TCR came from a female donor in good health and CMV-seronegative.

CDR3 sequence reads: CASSLVGRETEAFF. In nucleotides, the CDR3 is TGTGCCAGCAGCTTGGTAGGGCGGGAGACTGAAGCTTTCTTT. V and J are TRBV5-4 and TRBJ1-1; D gene ambiguous. This CDR3 region has 14 residues. Germline lookup yields CDR1 SGHNT and CDR2 YYREEE (reference sequence). The V gene lost 0 bases and the J gene lost 5 bases, with 11 bases spanning the gap.